These 20 T cell receptor beta chains share one sample of origin, sequenced in a study of shared clonotypes between healthy human individuals. The table came from immunoSEQ multiplex PCR; TCRdb's copy has only in-frame clones and leaves some out. The sample has around 300,000 clones; 80% to 90% are singletons. Sequencing used memory CD8+ T cells sorted from blood. Regarding subset: CD45RO+ cells pooled with CCR7-negative TemRA cells. The receptors originated from a man aged 18 to 29 in good health.

The rearrangement joins TRBV11-1 to TRBJ2-1, with D perhaps matching TRBD1 (5 bases). Germline-derived CDR1 and CDR2 are SGHAT and FQDESV (reference sequence). V was clipped by 1 base and J by 4 bases, with 11 bases between them. The CDR3 consists of 15 residues. The CDR3 spells CASSLDRGAYNEQFF. The CDR3 DNA reads as TGTGCCAGCAGCTTAGATAGGGGCGCGTACAATGAGCAGTTCTTC.

By frequency in the sample, this clone is medium-sized. The chain links TRBV2 to TRBJ2-1; 11 nucleotides line up with TRBD2. The CDR3 runs to 15 residues. V lost 6 bases and J lost 10; bases outside the gene matches: 11. Germline CDR1 SNHLY, CDR2 FYNNEI. CDR3 sequence: CASRVPMGLAAEQFF. CDR3 DNA: TGTGCCAGCAGAGTTCCTATGGGACTAGCGGCCGAGCAGTTCTTC.

The V and J genes are TRBV7-2 and TRBJ2-7; D ambiguous. Germline CDR1 is SGHTA and CDR2 is FQGNSA. This CDR3 region has 14 residues. Trimming shortened V by 1 base and J by 5 bases, and 12 bases separated the two germline ends. The DNA of the CDR3 is TGTGCCAGCAGCTTAGGCAGGCCACCTAACGAGCAGTACTTC. It translates to CASSLGRPPNEQYF.

This clone was detected only once. The rearrangement links TRBV7-9 to TRBJ1-4; D call uncertain. This CDR3 region has 12 residues. Trimming removed 5 bases from V and 5 bases from J, with 6 bases in between. The germline V gene encodes CDR1 SEHNR and CDR2 FQNEAQ (reference sequence). In nucleotides, the CDR3 is TGTGCCAGCAGCCGGCCGAATGAAAAACTGTTTTTT. This translates into CASSRPNEKLFF.

The genes are TRBV6-1 and TRBJ1-5; perhaps TRBD1 as D (6 bases). In germline, CDR1 is MNHNS, CDR2 SASEGT. The CDR3 has 11 residues. V gave up 7 bases and J gave up 8 bases, with 9 bases separating them. CDR3 sequence: CASTNREPQHF. DNA for the CDR3: TGTGCCAGCACCAACAGGGAGCCCCAGCATTTT.

The rearrangement uses TRBV27 and TRBJ2-1; 8 bases are a match to TRBD1. The CDR3 covers 15 residues. V dropped 8 bases and J dropped 3; count of bases not matched to a gene: 9. Germline V gene data show CDR1 as MNHEY and CDR2 as SMNVEV (reference sequence). As DNA, the CDR3 is TGTGCCAGCGGCTCCGGGACAGGCGGCTACAATGAGCAGTTCTTC. Its protein is CASGSGTGGYNEQFF.

The V and J genes are TRBV30 and TRBJ1-2; the D gene is possibly TRBD1 (6 bases). V dropped 5 bases and J dropped 0 bases, with 31 bases sitting between them. The CDR3 is 20 residues long. In germline, CDR1 is GTSNPN, CDR2 SVGIG (reference sequence). CDR3 sequence (DNA): TGTGCCTGGGACTCGTTTGGGACCACGAAAGGGGGGGTGGCTAACTATGGCTACACCTTC. This gives the protein CAWDSFGTTKGGVANYGYTF.

The chain has TRBV7-9 and TRBJ2-3; no firm D call. V lost 4 bases, J lost 2 bases, and 10 bases lay in between. CDR3 length equals 14 residues. Germline CDR1 is SEHNR and CDR2 is FQNEAQ (reference sequence). CDR3 protein: CASSSRMDTDTQYF. The CDR3, as DNA: TGTGCCAGCAGCTCGCGGATGGACACAGATACGCAGTATTTT.

The genes are TRBV6-5 and TRBJ1-1, with D uncertain. The CDR3 is 13 amino acids. The ends were cut back, 0 bases at V and 4 bases at J, with 6 bases in the middle. Germline V gene data show CDR1 as MNHEY and CDR2 as SVGAGI. This CDR3 reads CASSYSDSTEAFF. CDR3 DNA: TGTGCCAGCAGTTACTCGGACTCCACTGAAGCTTTCTTT.

The chain carries TRBV6-1 and TRBJ2-1; the match to TRBD2 covers 8 bases. This CDR3 region has 16 residues. The V gene end was trimmed by 4 bases and the J gene end by 2 bases; junction bases not matched to a gene: 7. The germline V gene encodes CDR1 MNHNS and CDR2 SASEGT. CDR3 DNA sequence: TGTGCCAGCAGTGTTATAGCGGGGACCGCCTACAATGAGCAGTTCTTC. This translates into CASSVIAGTAYNEQFF.

The chain has TRBV11-2 and TRBJ1-3; D unclear. Germline V gene sequence: CDR1 SGHAT, CDR2 FQNNGV. V lost 0 bases to trimming and J lost 0 bases, with 6 bases between them. The CDR3 contains 15 residues. This CDR3 reads CASSLDGSSGNTIYF. The CDR3 DNA follows: TGTGCCAGCAGCTTAGACGGGAGCTCTGGAAACACCATATATTTT.

This CDR3 reads CASSPPTSGVPSYEQYF. The CDR3 DNA is TGTGCCAGCAGCCCACCGACTAGCGGGGTTCCCTCCTACGAGCAGTACTTC. The V and J genes are TRBV11-2 and TRBJ2-7, with TRBD2 identical over 11 bases. V lost 5 bases to trimming and J lost 0 bases; unmatched junction nucleotides: 9. Germline loops: CDR1 SGHAT, CDR2 FQNNGV. The CDR3 has 17 residues.

V and J are TRBV28 and TRBJ1-6; unclear D gene. Trimming cost V 3 bases and J 5 bases, with 8 bases left between them. Germline CDR1 and CDR2: MDHEN and SYDVKM. There are 14 residues in the CDR3. CDR3 in amino acids: CASSFGQNNSPLHF. Here the CDR3 DNA reads TGTGCCAGCAGTTTTGGCCAGAATAATTCACCCCTCCACTTT.

This sequence joins TRBV30 and TRBJ1-1, with 8 bases that match TRBD1. Losses at the gene ends were 6 bases for V and 0 bases for J; bases not matched to a gene: 6. The CDR3 covers 14 residues. Germline assignment: CDR1 GTSNPN and CDR2 SVGIG (reference sequence). CDR3 DNA: TGTGCCTGCTCCTCAGGGGGCTTGAACACTGAAGCTTTCTTT. This encodes CACSSGGLNTEAFF.

J is TRBJ2-7 and V is TRBV6-6; a possible D gene is TRBD2 (6 bases). V gave up 4 bases and J gave up 0 bases, with 10 bases separating them. The CDR3 runs 14 residues. Germline CDR1 and CDR2: MNHNY and SVGAGI (reference sequence). The CDR3 region has the DNA TGTGCCAGCAGTTGGGAACTAGCCTCCTACGAGCAGTACTTC. Protein sequence: CASSWELASYEQYF.

The rearrangement joins TRBV15 to TRBJ1-2, with 10 bases fitting TRBD1. The CDR3 runs 16 residues. V shed 2 bases, J shed 1 base, and the junction held 4 bases outside the gene matches. The germline gives CDR1 LNHNV, CDR2 YYDKDF (reference sequence). CDR3 region: CATSRTGTGVNYGYTF. The CDR3 bases are TGTGCCACCAGCAGAACAGGGACAGGGGTTAACTATGGCTACACCTTC.

This clone was observed once. The V gene is TRBV4-1, the J gene TRBJ2-7, with 7 bases identical to TRBD2. CDR1 is MGHRA, CDR2 YSYEKL, per germline. The V segment lost 3 bases and the J segment 3 bases; nucleotides outside the gene matches: 8. The CDR3 sequence is 15 residues long. CDR3 bases: TGCGCCAGCAGCCATCGACTAGCAGACTTCTACGAGCAGTACTTC. As protein: CASSHRLADFYEQYF.

The V call is TRBV4-1, the J call TRBJ2-7, with TRBD2 identical over 8 bases. V was clipped by 3 bases and J by 3 bases; unmatched bases: 4. CDR1 MGHRA and CDR2 YSYEKL come from the germline V gene. The CDR3 loop spans 14 amino acids. The DNA of the CDR3 is TGCGCCAGCAGCCAGATCAGCGGGAGCTACGAGCAGTACTTC. This gives the protein CASSQISGSYEQYF.

This clone has only one observation. The rearrangement links TRBV9 to TRBJ2-7; D is tentatively TRBD1 or TRBD2 (5 bases each). The germline V gene has CDR1 SGDLS and CDR2 YYNGEE. CDR3 length equals 14 residues. V lost 0 bases to trimming and J lost 7 bases, with 14 bases between them. The chain's CDR3 is CASSVGGEYGEQYF. DNA for the CDR3: TGTGCCAGCAGCGTAGGAGGGGAGTATGGGGAGCAGTACTTC.

The chain carries TRBV10-2 and TRBJ2-1, with 10 bases lining up with TRBD2. The CDR3 has 15 amino acids. Trimming took 6 bases from V and 7 from J; bases not matched to a gene: 9. Germline V CDR1 and CDR2: WSHSY, SAAADI. The CDR3 region has the DNA TGCGCCAGCAGCCAACCGGGACTAGCGTTGAATGAGCAGTTCTTC. Translating it yields CASSQPGLALNEQFF.